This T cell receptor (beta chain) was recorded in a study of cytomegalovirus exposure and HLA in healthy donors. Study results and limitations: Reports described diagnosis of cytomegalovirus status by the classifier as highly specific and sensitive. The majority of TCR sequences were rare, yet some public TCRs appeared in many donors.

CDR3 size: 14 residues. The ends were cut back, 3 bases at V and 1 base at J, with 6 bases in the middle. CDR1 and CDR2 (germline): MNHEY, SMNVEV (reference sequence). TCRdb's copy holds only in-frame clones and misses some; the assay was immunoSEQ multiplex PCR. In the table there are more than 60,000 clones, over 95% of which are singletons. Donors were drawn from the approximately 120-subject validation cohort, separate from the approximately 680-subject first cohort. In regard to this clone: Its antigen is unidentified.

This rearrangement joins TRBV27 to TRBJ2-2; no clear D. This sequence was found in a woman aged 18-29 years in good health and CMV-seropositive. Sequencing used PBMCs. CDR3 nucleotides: TGTGCCAGCAGTTTCTCAGTGAACACCGGGGAGCTGTTTTTT. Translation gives CASSFSVNTGELFF.